The 25 T cell receptor beta chains presented below share a single source sample, sequenced in a study of blood T cell repertoires in COVID-19 (dated by TCRdb to the early 2020s). Receptor libraries were prepared by the immunoSEQ multiplex PCR assay. Entries here come from immuneACCESS through TCRdb and include only in-frame sequences with V and J called. Some clones fail to appear in such tables; in the studies checked, an unresolved V gene covers under half of the shortfall, and the cause of the remainder is unknown. The sample table contains roughly 88,000 clones; only one count was recorded for 80% to 95% of them. The ten largest account for around 3.9% of the sample. Specimen: peripheral blood. Every receptor here comes from a woman in her forties or fifties in a cohort sampled during active COVID-19.

This clone was detected a few times. This rearrangement joins TRBV24-1 to TRBJ2-2; no firm D call. The CDR3 loop spans 15 amino acids. Germline-derived CDR1 and CDR2 are KGHDR and SFDVKD. V was shortened by 3 bases and J by 5 bases, with 12 bases between the two germline ends. In DNA form, the CDR3 reads TGTGCCACCAGTGATCCCCGAACCCAGACCGGGGAGCTGTTTTTT. It yields the protein CATSDPRTQTGELFF.

The genes are TRBV11-2 and TRBJ2-7; a weak D match, TRBD1 (5 bases). V was cut by 3 bases and J by 3 bases, with 6 bases left in between. The CDR3 length is 12 residues. CDR1 is SGHAT, CDR2 FQNNGV, per germline. The CDR3 here is CASSLQGYEQYF. DNA for the CDR3: TGTGCCAGCAGCTTGCAGGGCTACGAGCAGTACTTC.

This clone was seen just once. The rearrangement links TRBV5-6 to TRBJ1-6; the D is unclear. V was pared by 3 bases and J by 13 bases, with 14 bases between. CDR1 and CDR2 (germline): SGHDT, YYEEEE. This CDR3 is built from 13 residues. CDR3 in DNA: TGTGCCAGCAGCTGGAGCGGCGCAATCCCCCTCCACTTT. It encodes CASSWSGAIPLHF.

V and J are TRBV7-6 and TRBJ1-4; TRBD1 matches 9 bases. Germline CDR1 SGHVS, CDR2 FNYEAQ. The CDR3 totals 17 residues. V dropped 5 bases and J dropped 0; count of bases not matched to a gene: 7. The CDR3 bases are TGTGCCAGCAGCCCTGGACAGGGGACAACAACTAATGAAAAACTGTTTTTT. Translating gives CASSPGQGTTTNEKLFF.

The chain employs TRBV14 and TRBJ1-4, with D maybe TRBD1 (5 bases). The CDR3 totals 16 residues. V was pared by 1 base and J by 4 bases, with 13 bases between. From germline, CDR1 is SGHDN and CDR2 FVKESK. This CDR3 reads CASSQGRQLFNEKLFF. CDR3 coding DNA: TGTGCCAGCAGCCAAGGCCGACAGCTATTTAATGAAAAACTGTTTTTT.

This clone was seen once. The CDR3 loop is CASSPPGTITDTQYF. CDR3 in DNA: TGTGCCAGCTCACCACCCGGGACTATCACAGATACGCAGTATTTT. The chain links TRBV18 to TRBJ2-3, with TRBD2 matching 7 bases. With V trimmed by 0 bases and J by 2 bases, 2 bases remained unmatched. CDR3 size: 15 residues. CDR1 is KGHSH, CDR2 LQKENI, per germline.

The rearrangement links TRBV6-5 to TRBJ1-3; TRBD1 matches at 9 bases. V lost 6 bases and J lost 3; bases outside the gene matches: 6. The length of the CDR3 is 15 residues. Germline V CDR1 and CDR2: MNHEY, SVGAGI. CDR3 DNA sequence: TGTGCCAGCAGAACACAGGGGGCGCTTGGAAACACCATATATTTT. Translating it yields CASRTQGALGNTIYF.

The V and J genes are TRBV12-5 and TRBJ2-1; D is ambiguous. V was shortened by 6 bases and J by 6 bases, with 6 bases between the two germline ends. The length of the CDR3 is 11 residues. The germline CDR1 and CDR2 sequences are LGHNT and FRNRAP. CDR3 amino acids: CASGPRNEQFF. The CDR3 nucleotides are TGTGCTAGTGGCCCTCGCAATGAGCAGTTCTTC.

J is TRBJ1-1 and V is TRBV23-1; 9 bases are shared with TRBD1. TRBV23-1 is known as an ORF, though its function is uncertain. CDR3 length: 17 residues. After removal of 2 bases from V and 4 bases from J, the junction contained 11 bases not matched to a gene. CDR3 in amino acids: CASSQTPRTGESTEAFF. The CDR3 DNA is TGCGCCAGCAGTCAAACCCCTAGGACAGGGGAATCCACTGAAGCTTTCTTT.

The J gene is TRBJ2-1, the V gene TRBV29-1; D possibly corresponds to TRBD2 (6 bases). The CDR3 has 14 amino acids. V was clipped by 4 bases and J by 0 bases, with 10 bases between them. The germline V gene encodes CDR1 SQVTM and CDR2 ANQGSEA. The CDR3 sequence is CSVVAGYSYNEQFF. In DNA form, the CDR3 reads TGCAGCGTTGTCGCGGGGTACTCCTACAATGAGCAGTTCTTC.

The chain employs TRBV19 and TRBJ2-1, with 11 bases that match TRBD2. Germline V gene data show CDR1 as LNHDA and CDR2 as SQIVND (reference sequence). The CDR3 sequence is 14 residues long. Trimming cost V 5 bases and J 9 bases; bases outside gene matches: 6. The chain's CDR3 is CASSDVAGGPEQFF. DNA for the CDR3: TGTGCCAGTAGTGATGTAGCGGGGGGGCCTGAGCAGTTCTTC.

This chain connects TRBV19 to TRBJ1-6; TRBD1 agrees at 9 bases. V gave up 4 bases and J gave up 7 bases; unmatched junction bases: 11. This CDR3 region has 17 residues. CDR1 and CDR2 from the germline V gene are LNHDA and SQIVND (reference sequence). The CDR3 DNA is TGTGCCAGTAGTACCCCAACAGGGGGCGCGGGAAATTCACCCCTCCACTTT. Its protein product is CASSTPTGGAGNSPLHF.

This clone is a singleton in its sample. The gene calls are TRBV27 and TRBJ2-1, with TRBD2 matching over 8 bases. The CDR3 runs to 15 residues. Trimming at V came to 6 bases and at J to 5 bases, leaving 9 bases not matched to a gene. Germline assignment: CDR1 MNHEY and CDR2 SMNVEV (reference sequence). CDR3 nucleotides: TGTGCCAGCAGCCAAAGCGGGAGAACCCACAATGAGCAGTTCTTC. Its translation: CASSQSGRTHNEQFF.

The CDR3 loop reads CASSYPGQRAYEQYF. The CDR3 coding sequence is TGTGCCAGCAGTTACCCGGGACAGAGGGCCTACGAGCAGTACTTC. The V call is TRBV5-4, the J call TRBJ2-7, with 7 nucleotides matching TRBD1. This CDR3 region has 15 residues. V was clipped by 5 bases and J by 2 bases; unmatched bases: 10. Germline CDR1 is SGHNT and CDR2 is YYREEE (reference sequence).

The rearrangement uses TRBV6-5 and TRBJ2-7, with D perhaps TRBD1 (6 bases). The CDR3 contains 16 residues. Trimming removed 4 bases from V and 2 bases from J, with 18 bases in between. Per germline, CDR1 MNHEY and CDR2 SVGAGI. CDR3: CASSFTGLKPTYEQYF. The CDR3 nucleotides read TGTGCCAGCAGTTTTACAGGGCTGAAACCTACCTACGAGCAGTACTTC.

Note on this clone: One end of the junction fails to match germline, which may point to a read error. V is TRBV7-9 and J is TRBJ1-4, with 7 bases fitting TRBD1. The CDR3 sequence is 15 residues long. Germline V lookup: CDR1 SEHNR, CDR2 FQNEAQ (reference sequence). CDR3 sequence (DNA): TGTGCCAGCACCTTACTGGGACAGCCAAATGAAAAACTGTTTTTT. Translating gives CASTLLGQPNEKLFF. The full variable domain, with the rest looked up from reference TRBV7-9 and TRBJ1-4, is DTGVSQNPRHKITKRGQNVTFRCDPISEHNRLYWYRQTLGQGPEFLTYFQNEAQLEKSRLLSDRFSAERPKGSFSTLEIQRTEQGDSAMYLCASTLLGQPNEKLFFGSGTQLSVL.

This chain links TRBV6-4 with TRBJ1-5, with no clear D. This CDR3 is 13 amino acids long. The ends were cut back, 9 bases at V and 4 bases at J, with 13 bases in the middle. Germline V gene lookup returns CDR1 MRHNA and CDR2 SNTAGT. CDR3 loop: CARLGAGNQPQHF. CDR3 DNA sequence: TGTGCCAGACTCGGCGCGGGTAATCAGCCCCAGCATTTT.

This chain uses TRBV29-1 with TRBJ2-1, with 10 bases fitting TRBD2. The CDR3 length is 14 residues. The germline gives CDR1 SQVTM, CDR2 ANQGSEA. The V and J ends lost 2 bases and 6 bases, in that order; junction bases with no gene match: 4. CDR3 protein: CSVEKRGGRNEQFF. The CDR3 DNA reads as TGCAGCGTTGAAAAGCGGGGGGGCCGCAATGAGCAGTTCTTC.

CDR3 sequence reads: CASSLDGQTNEQFF. DNA of the CDR3: TGTGCCAGCAGCTTAGATGGTCAGACAAATGAGCAGTTCTTC. This sequence joins TRBV11-2 and TRBJ2-1; no definite D call. Germline lookup yields CDR1 SGHAT and CDR2 FQNNGV. This CDR3 is built from 14 residues. V lost 0 bases to trimming and J lost 7 bases, with 10 bases between them.

This clone was recorded once. The V and J genes are TRBV10-1 and TRBJ1-5; D gene ambiguous. The germline V gene encodes CDR1 WNHNN and CDR2 SYGVQD (reference sequence). The length of the CDR3 is 14 residues. V lost 4 bases and J lost 4, with 11 bases in between. The CDR3 loop reads CASSAFGVNQPQHF. The CDR3, as DNA: TGCGCCAGCAGTGCATTCGGAGTTAATCAGCCCCAGCATTTT.

The V and J genes are TRBV9 and TRBJ1-6; possible D gene TRBD1, 6 bases. V was shortened by 3 bases and J by 9 bases, with 16 bases between the two germline ends. The germline V gene has CDR1 SGDLS and CDR2 YYNGEE. The CDR3 runs to 15 residues. In DNA form, the CDR3 reads TGTGCCAGCAGCGCGACAGGAGGAGCCGGTTCACCCCTCCACTTT. Amino acid sequence: CASSATGGAGSPLHF.

CDR3 loop: CASRVGMNTEAFF. CDR3 coding DNA: TGTGCCAGCAGGGTGGGCATGAACACTGAAGCTTTCTTT. The chain employs TRBV11-3 and TRBJ1-1, with D uncertain. The V end lost 6 bases, the J end lost 0 bases, and 8 bases lay between the germline ends. CDR1 SGHNT and CDR2 YENEEA come from the germline V gene. The CDR3 consists of 13 residues.

The chain's CDR3 is CASSYSGAGYTF. The DNA of the CDR3 is TGTGCCAGCAGTTATTCAGGGGCCGGCTACACCTTC. J is TRBJ1-2 and V is TRBV6-5; D is perhaps TRBD1 (6 bases). The germline CDR1 and CDR2 sequences are MNHEY and SVGAGI. This CDR3 is built from 12 residues. V lost 3 bases to trimming and J lost 8 bases, with 10 bases between them.

J is TRBJ2-1 and V is TRBV7-3; 10 bases fit TRBD2. V was clipped by 5 bases and J by 7 bases; unmatched bases: 8. CDR3 length: 15 amino acids. The germline gives CDR1 SGHTA, CDR2 FQGTGA. The CDR3 DNA is TGTGCCAGCAGCCAGACTAGCGGGTGGGGGAATGAGCAGTTCTTC. This encodes CASSQTSGWGNEQFF.

This CDR3 reads CASSEVLPSTDTQYF. The CDR3 nucleotides read TGTGCCAGCAGTGAAGTACTTCCGAGCACAGATACGCAGTATTTT. The chain recombines TRBV6-1 with TRBJ2-3, with no clear D. V lost 1 base to trimming and J lost 0 bases, with 8 bases between them. This CDR3 is built from 15 residues. Germline V gene lookup returns CDR1 MNHNS and CDR2 SASEGT.